Described below is a single T cell receptor (beta chain) sequence and its context. The CDR3 extends over 16 amino acids. V dropped 1 base and J dropped 0 bases, with 12 bases sitting between them. The germline gives CDR1 KGHSH, CDR2 LQKENI. Clones were sequenced by immunoSEQ multiplex PCR, and TCRdb holds only the in-frame ones, with some missing. The sample lists about 69,000 clones; under 90% were seen once. This sample is part of a study of OX40 agonist ivuxolimab in advanced cancers. This receptor was obtained from an adult with an advanced solid tumor such as melanoma, head and neck, liver or kidney cancer. The source material was CD4+ or CD8+ T cells sorted from blood, sampled in a trial of the OX40 agonist ivuxolimab. The V call is TRBV18, the J call TRBJ1-1; possible D gene TRBD1, 5 bases. CDR3 in DNA: TGTGCCAGCTCACCACTCCAGGGCGGCTTGAACACTGAAGCTTTCTTT. Translation: CASSPLQGGLNTEAFF.